Below are 20 T cell receptor beta chains sequenced from a single sample in a study of T cells in Graves' hyperthyroidism and ophthalmopathy. Amplification of TCR beta CDR3 regions used RNA as the template. The HTBI primer set served for first-round RT-PCR of the TCR CDR3. TCRdb re-analysed the multiplex PCR reads in MiXCR, keeping a single row per CDR3 protein. The sample yields about 360,000 distinct CDR3 sequences, approximately 13% seen once. Sequencing used blood. Every receptor here comes from a woman aged 18-29 years with Graves' hyperthyroidism.

This clonotype was counted only a few times. The chain has TRBV6-2 or TRBV6-3 and TRBJ1-2; a weak D match, TRBD1 (6 bases). The V gene's germline CDR1 is MNHEY and CDR2 SVGEGT. The germline V and J ends were trimmed by 6 bases and 8 bases, with 19 bases remaining between them. This CDR3 spans 14 amino acids. The CDR3 loop reads CASSYDSEGEGYTF. The CDR3 nucleotides are TGTGCCAGCAGCTACGACTCCGAGGGGGAAGGCTACACCTTC.

The chain has TRBV4-3 and TRBJ2-6; D may be TRBD1 or TRBD2 (5 bases each). The V gene's germline CDR1 is LGHNA and CDR2 YSLEER. The CDR3 runs to 19 residues. The V gene lost 0 bases and the J gene lost 1 base, with 16 bases spanning the gap. This CDR3 reads CASSQDTEGLVSGANVLTF. In DNA, the CDR3 is TGCGCCAGCAGCCAAGATACCGAGGGGTTAGTGTCTGGGGCCAACGTCCTGACTTTC.

This clonotype was observed at least ten times. V usage is TRBV7-6 and J usage is TRBJ1-1; D is possibly TRBD1 (5 bases). The CDR3 totals 16 residues. The V end lost 5 bases, the J end lost 0 bases, and 16 bases lay between the germline ends. Germline V CDR1 and CDR2: SGHVS, FNYEAQ. The CDR3 DNA reads as TGTGCCAGCAGCCCGAATCTAGACAGCATGAACACTGAAGCTTTCTTT. Residues: CASSPNLDSMNTEAFF.

This clonotype was counted only a few times. The DNA for the CDR3 is TGCAGTGCCACGGACAGGGGGCTCCCTAACTATGGCTACACCTTC. It yields the protein CSATDRGLPNYGYTF. J is TRBJ1-2 and V is TRBV20-1; TRBD1 aligns across 11 bases. This CDR3 contains 15 residues. The V gene's germline CDR1 is DFQATT and CDR2 SNEGSKA (reference sequence). V gave up 6 bases and J gave up 0 bases; unmatched junction bases: 6.

This clonotype appeared a few times. The genes are TRBV5-6 and TRBJ1-3; D possibly corresponds to TRBD1 (6 bases). The V end was cut by 3 bases, the J end by 2 bases, with 15 bases between. The germline gives CDR1 SGHDT, CDR2 YYEEEE. CDR3 size: 16 residues. The CDR3 bases are TGTGCCAGCAGCTCAACAGGGTTTAGGGCTGGAAACACCATATATTTT. The encoded protein is CASSSTGFRAGNTIYF.

This clonotype was found many times. The V call is TRBV7-2, the J call TRBJ2-3; no clear D gene. This CDR3 region has 12 residues. The germline V gene has CDR1 SGHTA and CDR2 FQGNSA. Between the trimmed V and J ends, which lost 5 bases and 6 bases, there was a span of 9 bases. The CDR3 is CASSTFRDTQYF. The CDR3, as DNA: TGTGCCAGCAGCACGTTTCGGGATACGCAGTATTTT.

This clonotype has at least ten counts. The V call is TRBV7-9, the J call TRBJ2-4, with TRBD1 matching 10 bases. CDR1 SEHNR and CDR2 FQNEAQ come from the germline V gene (reference sequence). V trimming: 5 bases; J trimming: 4 bases; junction bases outside the gene matches: 8. The CDR3 covers 16 residues. CDR3 nucleotide sequence: TGTGCCAGCAGCAGAGGGACAGGGGCGGTTAAAAACATTCAGTACTTC. This translates into CASSRGTGAVKNIQYF.

The rearrangement joins TRBV4-1 to TRBJ2-7, with 8 bases fitting TRBD1. This CDR3 region has 16 residues. Germline V CDR1 and CDR2: MGHRA, YSYEKL. V was pared by 4 bases and J by 2 bases, with 10 bases of the junction left unmatched. This CDR3 is CASSPLWTGKTYEQYF. CDR3 nucleotide sequence: TGCGCCAGCAGCCCCCTATGGACAGGGAAGACCTACGAGCAGTACTTC.

This clonotype occurred many times. This chain connects TRBV3-1 to TRBJ2-7; D may be TRBD1 or TRBD2 (6 bases each). CDR3 length equals 14 residues. Germline-derived CDR1 and CDR2 are LGHDT and YNNKEL (reference sequence). V lost 0 bases, J lost 2 bases, and 8 bases lay in between. CDR3 nucleotides: TGTGCCAGCAGCCAAGAACGGGGGCCCTACGAGCAGTACTTC. Protein: CASSQERGPYEQYF.

This clonotype was counted a few times. A read error is possible here, since a much larger clone lies one base away. As DNA, the CDR3 is TGTGCCAGCAGACCTCGGACTAGCGGGTCCTCCGGTGCGCAGTATTTT. Its protein is CASRPRTSGSSGAQYF. The genes are TRBV12-3 or TRBV12-4 and TRBJ2-3; TRBD2 matches at 11 bases. This CDR3 has 16 residues. After removal of 6 bases from V and 10 bases from J, the junction contained 15 bases not matched to a gene.

This clonotype was picked up many times. The rearrangement links TRBV6-4 to TRBJ2-2, with TRBD1 as a possible D gene (5 bases). This CDR3 spans 14 amino acids. V lost 5 bases, J lost 4 bases, and 11 bases lay in between. Germline values: CDR1 MRHNA, CDR2 SNTAGT. The CDR3 region has the DNA TGTGCCAGCAGTACACAGGACGGCACCGGGGAGCTGTTTTTT. It translates to CASSTQDGTGELFF.

This clonotype has just a few counts. This chain joins TRBV14 and TRBJ2-5; 7 bases fit TRBD1. Germline V gene lookup returns CDR1 SGHDN and CDR2 FVKESK. V was pared by 10 bases and J by 8 bases, with 13 bases of the junction left unmatched. The CDR3 consists of 13 residues. Written as DNA, the CDR3 is TGTGCCACTGGCCAACTACGGGACAGCACCCAGTACTTC. It specifies CATGQLRDSTQYF.

This clonotype was seen only a few times. This rearrangement joins TRBV5-5 to TRBJ1-4, with 7 bases aligning to TRBD1. Germline trimming cut 2 bases from V and 8 bases from J; bases unmatched to any gene: 9. This CDR3 has 15 amino acids. The germline gives CDR1 SGHKS, CDR2 YYEKEE (reference sequence). The CDR3 protein is CASSFWGEGAEKLFF. CDR3 nucleotides: TGTGCCAGCAGCTTTTGGGGGGAGGGGGCCGAAAAACTGTTTTTT.

This clonotype appeared many times. The chain has TRBV11-2 and TRBJ2-5, with D unresolved. Trimming left V 3 bases short and J 1 base short, with 6 bases between. CDR3 length: 13 amino acids. The germline V gene encodes CDR1 SGHAT and CDR2 FQNNGV. CDR3 in DNA: TGTGCCAGCAGCTTCCAGACCCAAGAGACCCAGTACTTC. Its translation is CASSFQTQETQYF.

In its sample, this clonotype was seen many times. This chain joins TRBV20-1 and TRBJ1-1; a weak D match, TRBD1 (6 bases). Germline CDR1 and CDR2: DFQATT and SNEGSKA (reference sequence). V lost 2 bases and J lost 0, with 13 bases in between. The CDR3 loop spans 15 amino acids. The CDR3 region has the DNA TGCAGTGCTAGACCCGGGGGGCTCATGAACACTGAAGCTTTCTTT. It specifies CSARPGGLMNTEAFF.

This clonotype appeared many times. The chain is built from TRBV5-1 and TRBJ2-1, with TRBD1 matching 10 bases. Germline CDR1 and CDR2: SGHRS and YFSETQ. After removal of 4 bases from V and 2 bases from J, the junction contained 3 bases not matched to a gene. This CDR3 comprises 15 residues. CDR3 sequence: CASSEGQGTYNEQFF. CDR3 DNA sequence: TGCGCCAGCAGCGAGGGACAGGGGACCTACAATGAGCAGTTCTTC.

In this sample, this clonotype turned up many times. V is TRBV28 and J is TRBJ2-4, with D uncertain. The CDR3 sequence is 15 residues long. Looked up from germline, CDR1 is MDHEN and CDR2 is SYDVKM. Deletions cut 6 bases from V and 7 bases from J, with 19 bases between. CDR3 in amino acids: CASRRRAAPENIQYF. Here the CDR3 DNA reads TGTGCCAGCAGAAGACGGGCCGCCCCGGAGAACATTCAGTACTTC.

V is TRBV7-8 and J is TRBJ2-6; TRBD2 might be the D (5 bases). This CDR3 has 16 residues. Per germline, CDR1 SGHVS and CDR2 FQNEAQ. Trimming took off 2 bases at V and 3 bases at J, with 11 bases between the two ends. The CDR3 coding sequence is TGTGCCAGCAGCTTATTCGGCGGGCTTGGGGCCAACGTCCTGACTTTC. Protein: CASSLFGGLGANVLTF.

This clonotype was observed many times. This rearrangement joins TRBV20-1 to TRBJ1-1; maybe TRBD1 (5 bases). This CDR3 comprises 17 residues. Trimming shortened V by 3 bases and J by 0 bases, and 20 bases separated the two germline ends. CDR1 and CDR2 from the germline V gene are DFQATT and SNEGSKA (reference sequence). DNA of the CDR3: TGCAGTGCTAGGGGGGGGGGACGCAGTGGCATGAACACTGAAGCTTTCTTT. Protein: CSARGGGRSGMNTEAFF.

This clonotype has just a few counts. The rearrangement joins TRBV19 to TRBJ2-3; D not resolved. The CDR3 sequence is 16 residues long. Between the trimmed V and J ends, which lost 1 base and 4 bases, there was a span of 15 bases. Germline V lookup: CDR1 LNHDA, CDR2 SQIVND (reference sequence). The CDR3 is CASSIGIGWDPDTQYF. The CDR3 DNA reads TGTGCCAGTAGTATAGGCATCGGGTGGGATCCAGATACGCAGTATTTT.